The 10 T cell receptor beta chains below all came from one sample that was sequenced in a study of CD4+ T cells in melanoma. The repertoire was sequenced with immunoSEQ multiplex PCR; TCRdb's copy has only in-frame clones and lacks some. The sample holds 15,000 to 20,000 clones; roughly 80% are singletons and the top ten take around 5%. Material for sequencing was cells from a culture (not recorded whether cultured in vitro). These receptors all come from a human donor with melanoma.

The CDR3 region is CAWNGDFYGYTF. CDR3 DNA sequence: TGTGCCTGGAACGGGGATTTCTATGGCTACACCTTC. The genes are TRBV30 and TRBJ1-2; D is ambiguous. With 4 bases removed from V and 4 bases from J, the gap between germline ends came to 10 bases. Looked up from germline, CDR1 is GTSNPN and CDR2 is SVGIG (reference sequence). This CDR3 comprises 12 residues.

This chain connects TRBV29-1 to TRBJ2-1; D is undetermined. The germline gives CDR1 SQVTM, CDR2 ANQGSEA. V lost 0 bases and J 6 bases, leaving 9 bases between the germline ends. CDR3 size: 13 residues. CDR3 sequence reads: CSVEDRAINEQFF. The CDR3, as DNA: TGCAGCGTTGAAGACCGGGCAATCAATGAGCAGTTCTTC.

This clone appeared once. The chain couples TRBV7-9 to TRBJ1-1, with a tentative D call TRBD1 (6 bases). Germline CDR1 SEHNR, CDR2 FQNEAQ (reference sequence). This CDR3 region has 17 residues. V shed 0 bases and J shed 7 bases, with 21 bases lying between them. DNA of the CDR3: TGTGCCAGCAGCTTAGCTACGATGGGAACAGGGTACTTTGAAGCTTTCTTT. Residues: CASSLATMGTGYFEAFF.

In DNA, the CDR3 is TGTGCCAGCAGTTATACGGGGGGTTCGTACAATGAGCAGTTCTTC. It yields the protein CASSYTGGSYNEQFF. This sequence joins TRBV2 and TRBJ2-1; 7 nucleotides line up with TRBD2. The CDR3 length is 15 residues. With V trimmed by 5 bases and J by 4 bases, 8 bases remained unmatched. Germline assignment: CDR1 SNHLY and CDR2 FYNNEI.

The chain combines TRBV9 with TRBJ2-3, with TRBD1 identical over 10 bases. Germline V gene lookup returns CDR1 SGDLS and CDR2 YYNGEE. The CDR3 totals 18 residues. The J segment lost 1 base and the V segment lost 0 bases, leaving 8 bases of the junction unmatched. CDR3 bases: TGTGCCAGCAGCGTAGTTGGGAGACAGGGGGCTGGCACAGATACGCAGTATTTT. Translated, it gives CASSVVGRQGAGTDTQYF.

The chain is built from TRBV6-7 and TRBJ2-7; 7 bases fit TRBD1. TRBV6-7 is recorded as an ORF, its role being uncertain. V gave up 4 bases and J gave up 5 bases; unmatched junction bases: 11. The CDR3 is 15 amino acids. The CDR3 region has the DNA TGTGCCAGCAGTTCTCCGACAGGGATGTTGAACGAGCAGTACTTC. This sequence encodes CASSSPTGMLNEQYF.

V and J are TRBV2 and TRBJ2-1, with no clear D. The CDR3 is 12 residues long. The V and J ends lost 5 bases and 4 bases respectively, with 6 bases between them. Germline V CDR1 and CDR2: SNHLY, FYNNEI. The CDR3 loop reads CASSLLYNEQFF. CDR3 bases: TGTGCCAGCAGTTTACTTTACAATGAGCAGTTCTTC.

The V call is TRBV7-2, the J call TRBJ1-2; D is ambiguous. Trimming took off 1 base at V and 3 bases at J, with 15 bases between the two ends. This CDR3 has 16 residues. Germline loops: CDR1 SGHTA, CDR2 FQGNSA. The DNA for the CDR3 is TGTGCCAGCAGCTTAGATTGGCAGCATACCTACTATGGCTACACCTTC. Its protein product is CASSLDWQHTYYGYTF.

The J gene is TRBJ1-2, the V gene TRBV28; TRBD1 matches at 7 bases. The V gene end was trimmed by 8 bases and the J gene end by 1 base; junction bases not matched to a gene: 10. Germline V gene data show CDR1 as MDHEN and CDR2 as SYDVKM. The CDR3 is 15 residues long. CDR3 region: CASRTTGALNYGYTF. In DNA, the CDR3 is TGTGCCAGCCGTACTACAGGGGCACTTAACTATGGCTACACCTTC.

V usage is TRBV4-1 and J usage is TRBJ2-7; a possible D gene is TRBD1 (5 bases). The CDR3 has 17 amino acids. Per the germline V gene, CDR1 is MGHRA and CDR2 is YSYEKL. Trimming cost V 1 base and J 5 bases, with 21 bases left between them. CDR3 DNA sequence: TGCGCCAGCAGCCAAGCTAGATTCCGACAGTCCCGGGACGAGCAGTACTTC. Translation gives CASSQARFRQSRDEQYF.